These T cell receptor beta chains were read from a single sample in a study of regulatory T cells in long-lasting Graves disease. Using its own MiXCR run on the multiplex PCR reads, TCRdb lists one record per CDR3 protein. The data contain roughly 350,000 distinct CDR3 sequences, around 15% of them singletons. These data also featured in a second study, about T cells in Graves' hyperthyroidism and ophthalmopathy.

This specimen was peripheral blood mononuclear cells (PBMCs), taken at new diagnosis, from a patient treated with antithyroid drugs. Source of these receptors: a woman younger than 30 with Graves disease. Both conserved end residues are trimmed from each CDR3. D genes are given only for firm matches. Rows give clone size only sometimes, using once, few, many, or a class for an expanded clone.

CDR3aa	abundance	v_gene	d_gene
ASSFSTMTLAGGNEQF	-	TRBV12-3/TRBV12-4	TRBD2
ASSRRDRGQPQH	many	TRBV19	TRBD1
ASSLAAGVNEKLF	-	TRBV5-1	-
AWSVRGGGYEQY	many	TRBV30	TRBD2
ASSQDPGSYGYT	many	TRBV3-1	-
SVVGGHEQY	many	TRBV29-1	-
SAAGPLYYGYT	few	TRBV20-1	-
SVAHTGGHEQY	-	TRBV29-1	TRBD1
ASSLRRFGTEAF	few	TRBV27	-
ASRKSGGTDTQY	many	TRBV6-2/TRBV6-3	TRBD2
ASSLMGRGEQY	many	TRBV27	-
ASSFQGRPSTDTQY	many	TRBV5-1	-
ASSLSDRGMNIQY	many	TRBV5-8	TRBD1
SAGGTGAYEQY	many	TRBV20-1	TRBD1
ASSLAGTSRSPLH	few	TRBV7-2	-
ASARQGVGYGYT	few	TRBV27	TRBD1
ASSQEGTQQETQY	many	TRBV3-1	-
ASSLYGSYNEQF	many	TRBV27	-
ASSDRNFQPQH	few	TRBV6-1	-
ASSPQGITYEQY	many	TRBV2	TRBD1
ASSPPDIYEQY	many	TRBV3-1	-
ASSPRRTGRNTEAF	many	TRBV3-1	TRBD1
ASSIPEAANTGELF	-	TRBV19	-
SAREHRGHNQPQH	-	TRBV20-1	TRBD1
ASSLVGQGYEQY	many	TRBV5-5	TRBD1
ASSPLDGGREKLF	few	TRBV27	-
ASSGPTRGYEQY	few	TRBV5-1	-
ASSLGQGSNSPLH	few	TRBV7-2	TRBD1
ATSDRMNTEAF	many	TRBV6-1	-
AWTHSGNTIY	many	TRBV30	-
ASSAGSMNTEAF	many	TRBV2	-
ASSFTAGSPHNEQF	many	TRBV11-3	-
ASSVRAGGLSSYNEQF	many	TRBV2	TRBD2
ASSKGQGDNQPQH	many	TRBV19	TRBD1
ASSLDGVNTGELF	few	TRBV27	-
ASSEVKGGPDTQY	many	TRBV2	TRBD2
ASVRGGMNTEAF	few	TRBV10-2	TRBD1
SAIDRGNEQF	many	TRBV20-1	TRBD1
ASNPTGRGAYGYT	many	TRBV12-3/TRBV12-4	TRBD1
AWSTQGGGSTIY	few	TRBV30	-
ASSSSADTQY	many	TRBV2	-
ASRPPGTGSYNEQF	few	TRBV7-9	TRBD1
ASSLRTVQGEQF	many	TRBV12-3/TRBV12-4	-
ASSLINSPLH	few	TRBV13	-
ASSVAGDRSDTQY	-	TRBV9	TRBD2
ASSRGGPGSD	-	TRBV28	-
ASSVGSGTGHYEQY	many	TRBV9	TRBD1
AWSRGDRGLNGYT	many	TRBV30	TRBD1
ASSSEARSSTDTQY	many	TRBV7-6	-
SAKAGVGAYEQY	many	TRBV29-1	TRBD2
ASSGFPSSGTGYYEQY	many	TRBV12-3/TRBV12-4	TRBD1
ASSIAVGAYEQY	-	TRBV19	-
ASSYWRLGNEQY	few	TRBV6-5	-
ATNLGAIYEQY	many	TRBV28	-
ASSEDFGELF	few	TRBV2	-